A selection of T cell receptor beta chains follows, all from one sample in a study of cytotoxic CD8 clonotypes in ibrutinib-treated CLL. The table came from immunoSEQ multiplex PCR; TCRdb's copy has only in-frame clones and leaves some out. Of approximately 42,000 clones in the sample, roughly three quarters were seen once. The source was PBMCs, collected after 12 months of ibrutinib treatment. The receptors come from a human donor with chronic lymphocytic leukemia. Both conserved end residues are part of each CDR3. The order of the fields is CDR3 protein, CDR3 DNA, D gene, clone size, V gene, J gene. D genes are given only for firm matches. For some rows the clone size is stated as once, few or many, or as a class when expanded; others skip it.

CDR3: CASRGMGSSTDTQYF
DNA: TGCGCCAGCAGGGGCATGGGATCAAGCACAGATACGCAGTATTTT
D: .
size: .
V: TRBV5-1
J: TRBJ2-3

CDR3: CASSYRTGRLLGANVLTF
DNA: TGTGCCAGCAGTTACAGGACAGGGAGGTTGTTGGGGGCCAACGTCCTGACTTTC
D: TRBD1
size: .
V: TRBV27
J: TRBJ2-6

CDR3: CASSLMRDTQYF
DNA: TGTGCCAGCAGCTTGATGCGAGATACGCAGTATTTT
D: .
size: .
V: TRBV5-4
J: TRBJ2-3

CDR3: CASSQFGIGNQPQHF
DNA: TGTGCCAGCAGCCAGTTCGGGATCGGCAATCAGCCCCAGCATTTT
D: .
size: .
V: TRBV7-9
J: TRBJ1-5

CDR3: CASSTGSNNQPQHF
DNA: TGTGCCAGCAGCACCGGGTCCAACAATCAGCCCCAGCATTTT
D: .
size: once
V: TRBV7-2
J: TRBJ1-5

CDR3: CASSQTGQGTNYGYTF
DNA: TGCGCCAGCAGCCAGACGGGACAGGGTACTAACTATGGCTACACCTTC
D: TRBD1
size: once
V: TRBV4-1
J: TRBJ1-2

CDR3: CASTSTGASGRYEQYF
DNA: TGTGCCAGCACCTCAACCGGTGCTAGCGGTAGATACGAGCAGTACTTC
D: TRBD2
size: few
V: TRBV11-2
J: TRBJ2-7

CDR3: CASSLDGSTDTQYF
DNA: TGTGCCAGCAGTTTAGACGGTAGCACAGATACGCAGTATTTT
D: .
size: .
V: TRBV6-4
J: TRBJ2-3

CDR3: CASSAPNSPEQFF
DNA: TGCGCCAGCAGTGCTCCAAACTCCCCGGAGCAGTTCTTC
D: .
size: .
V: TRBV10-1
J: TRBJ2-1

CDR3: CASSIPRANYGYTF
DNA: TGTGCCAGTAGTATCCCGAGAGCGAACTATGGCTACACCTTC
D: .
size: .
V: TRBV19
J: TRBJ1-2

CDR3: CASSSHTGGANYGYTF
DNA: TGTGCCAGCAGTTCCCACACCGGGGGCGCTAACTATGGCTACACCTTC
D: .
size: few
V: TRBV27
J: TRBJ1-2

CDR3: CASSLASADNEQFF
DNA: TGCGCCAGCAGCTTGGCTAGCGCAGACAATGAGCAGTTCTTC
D: .
size: once
V: TRBV5-1
J: TRBJ2-1

CDR3: CAWKEQGAGDTQYF
DNA: TGTGCCTGGAAAGAACAGGGGGCAGGCGACACGCAGTATTTT
D: TRBD1
size: .
V: TRBV30
J: TRBJ2-3

CDR3: CASTLGLGEGGEQYF
DNA: TGTGCCAGCACCCTAGGGCTGGGGGAAGGGGGCGAGCAGTACTTC
D: .
size: .
V: TRBV5-5
J: TRBJ2-7

CDR3: CASSQDGLAGVTGELFF
DNA: TGCGCCAGCAGCCAAGATGGACTAGCGGGAGTCACCGGGGAGCTGTTTTTT
D: TRBD2
size: medium-sized
V: TRBV4-1
J: TRBJ2-2

CDR3: CASSWDRRPNTEAFF
DNA: TGTGCCAGCAGCTGGGACAGGCGACCGAACACTGAAGCTTTCTTT
D: TRBD1
size: .
V: TRBV5-6
J: TRBJ1-1

CDR3: CASSLDGGGTEAFF
DNA: TGTGCCAGCAGCTTAGACGGGGGAGGCACTGAAGCTTTCTTT
D: .
size: .
V: TRBV11-3
J: TRBJ1-1

CDR3: CASSTVGNNEQFF
DNA: TGTGCCAGCAGCACGGTTGGAAACAATGAGCAGTTCTTC
D: .
size: .
V: TRBV6-5
J: TRBJ2-1

CDR3: CASNPPGGRGNTGELFF
DNA: TGTGCCAGTAACCCCCCCGGGGGGCGGGGGAACACCGGGGAGCTGTTTTTT
D: .
size: .
V: TRBV19
J: TRBJ2-2

CDR3: CASSMPVGSGETQYF
DNA: TGTGCCAGTAGTATGCCCGTTGGCAGCGGGGAGACCCAGTACTTC
D: .
size: .
V: TRBV19
J: TRBJ2-5

CDR3: CASSLSGRVVTEAFF
DNA: TGTGCCAGCAGCTTAAGTGGCAGGGTGGTCACTGAAGCTTTCTTT
D: .
size: .
V: TRBV11-2
J: TRBJ1-1

CDR3: CAISRDNNEQFF
DNA: TGTGCCATCAGCCGGGACAACAATGAGCAGTTCTTC
D: .
size: .
V: TRBV10-3
J: TRBJ2-1

CDR3: CASSSLAGVGGELFF
DNA: TGTGCCAGCAGCTCTCTAGCGGGAGTGGGCGGGGAGCTGTTTTTT
D: .
size: .
V: TRBV7-5
J: TRBJ2-2

CDR3: CASSFRGARSNEQFF
DNA: TGTGCCAGCAGCTTTCGAGGGGCCCGGTCCAATGAGCAGTTCTTC
D: .
size: few
V: TRBV7-9
J: TRBJ2-1

CDR3: CASSEWRASGRGDTQYF
DNA: TGCGCCAGCAGTGAGTGGAGGGCTAGCGGGAGAGGGGATACGCAGTATTTT
D: TRBD2
size: few
V: TRBV10-2
J: TRBJ2-3

CDR3: CASSEIRITYNSPLHF
DNA: TGTGCCAGCAGTGAAATCCGTATCACCTATAATTCACCCCTCCACTTT
D: .
size: .
V: TRBV6-1
J: TRBJ1-6

CDR3: CASSLEGTSGRYEQYF
DNA: TGTGCCAGCAGCTTAGAAGGGACTAGCGGGCGGTACGAGCAGTACTTC
D: TRBD2
size: few
V: TRBV7-2
J: TRBJ2-7

CDR3: CASSLRSGVPQHF
DNA: TGTGCCAGCAGCTTAAGATCAGGGGTTCCCCAGCATTTT
D: .
size: .
V: TRBV5-6
J: TRBJ1-5

CDR3: CASSEDVTGEQFF
DNA: TGTGCCAGCAGTGAGGATGTGACGGGTGAGCAGTTCTTC
D: .
size: once
V: TRBV6-4
J: TRBJ2-1

CDR3: CASSYRERAYEQYF
DNA: TGCGCCAGCAGTTACCGGGAGCGCGCCTACGAGCAGTACTTC
D: .
size: few
V: TRBV5-1
J: TRBJ2-7

CDR3: CASSSGRNQPQHF
DNA: TGTGCCAGCAGTTCCGGACGAAATCAGCCCCAGCATTTT
D: .
size: few
V: TRBV27
J: TRBJ1-5

CDR3: CASGETQYF
DNA: TGTGCCAGCGGGGAGACCCAGTACTTC
D: .
size: .
V: TRBV6-5
J: TRBJ2-5

CDR3: CASTTPGGYGYTF
DNA: TGTGCCAGCACCACTCCAGGGGGCTACGGCTACACCTTC
D: TRBD1
size: .
V: TRBV9
J: TRBJ1-2

CDR3: CASSFLGQAQETQYF
DNA: TGTGCCAGCAGTTTCCTGGGACAGGCCCAAGAGACCCAGTACTTC
D: TRBD1
size: .
V: TRBV5-6
J: TRBJ2-5

CDR3: CARLTEEGYTF
DNA: TGTGCCAGGCTGACAGAAGAAGGCTACACCTTC
D: .
size: few
V: TRBV6-1
J: TRBJ1-2

CDR3: CASSFKGGRGYNEQFF
DNA: TGTGCCAGCAGTTTTAAGGGCGGGAGGGGCTACAATGAGCAGTTCTTC
D: TRBD2
size: .
V: TRBV28
J: TRBJ2-1

CDR3: CASSLWAGGPRGYTF
DNA: TGTGCCAGCAGCTTATGGGCAGGGGGCCCTCGGGGCTACACCTTC
D: TRBD1
size: .
V: TRBV7-9
J: TRBJ1-2